These T cell receptor beta chains were read from a single sample in a study of blood T cell repertoires in COVID-19. Method: immunoSEQ multiplex PCR; TCRdb's copy keeps in-frame clones and lacks some. The data contain fewer than 250,000 clones, 80% to 90% of them singletons. Specimen: peripheral blood. These receptors were taken from a man aged 40-49 years with acute or convalescent COVID-19. CDR3s include the opening cysteine and the closing phenylalanine or tryptophan. The D gene is left open where the match is weak. Clone size appears in some rows only: once, few, many, or a class for an expanded clone.

length: 14
V: TRBV18
J: TRBJ2-7
D: TRBD1
size: NA
CDR3: CASSRTGERSEQYF
DNA: TGTGCCAGCTCGCGGACAGGGGAGAGAAGCGAGCAGTACTTC

length: 15
V: TRBV7-3
J: TRBJ2-3
D: NA
size: once
CDR3: CASSPMGGSTDTQYF
DNA: TGTGCCAGCAGTCCCATGGGCGGGAGCACAGATACGCAGTATTTT

length: 19
V: TRBV6-2/TRBV6-3
J: TRBJ2-7
D: NA
size: NA
CDR3: CASSPLGRAGGPSHYEQYF
DNA: TGTGCCAGCAGCCCTCTGGGCCGGGCAGGAGGCCCCTCCCACTACGAGCAGTACTTC

length: 15
V: TRBV3-1/TRBV3-2
J: TRBJ2-7
D: TRBD2
size: NA
CDR3: CASSQTGLAGIQQYF
DNA: TGTGCCAGCAGCCAAACTGGACTAGCGGGAATCCAGCAGTACTTC

length: 15
V: TRBV4-3
J: TRBJ2-7
D: TRBD2
size: once
CDR3: CASSPGLAGGYEQYF
DNA: TGCGCCAGCAGCCCCGGACTAGCGGGAGGCTACGAGCAGTACTTC

length: 12
V: TRBV12-3/TRBV12-4
J: TRBJ1-2
D: NA
size: NA
CDR3: CASSRQVYGYTF
DNA: TGTGCCAGCAGTCGACAGGTCTATGGCTACACCTTC

length: 13
V: TRBV7-2
J: TRBJ2-1
D: NA
size: NA
CDR3: CASRNPPVDEQFF
DNA: TGTGCCAGCAGAAACCCCCCGGTTGATGAGCAGTTCTTC

length: 16
V: TRBV5-1
J: TRBJ2-2
D: TRBD2
size: NA
CDR3: CASSRGGRALTGELFF
DNA: TGCGCCAGCAGCCGCGGAGGGAGGGCCCTCACCGGGGAGCTGTTTTTT

length: 16
V: TRBV6-6
J: TRBJ1-2
D: NA
size: NA
CDR3: CASSRGTLNANYGYTF
DNA: TGTGCCAGCAGTCGCGGGACACTAAATGCTAACTATGGCTACACCTTC

length: 18
V: TRBV5-4
J: TRBJ2-6
D: NA
size: NA
CDR3: CASSEPQGYRSGANVLTF
DNA: TGTGCCAGCAGCGAGCCTCAGGGGTACCGCTCTGGGGCCAACGTCCTGACTTTC

length: 15
V: TRBV2
J: TRBJ1-5
D: TRBD1
size: NA
CDR3: CASSTDRGLFQPQHF
DNA: TGTGCCAGCAGTACCGACAGGGGGCTCTTTCAGCCCCAGCATTTT

length: 15
V: TRBV23-1
J: TRBJ2-7
D: NA
size: NA
CDR3: CASSQDPAGTYEQYF
DNA: TGCGCCAGCAGTCAAGATCCTGCAGGGACCTACGAGCAGTACTTC

length: 18
V: TRBV6-1
J: TRBJ2-2
D: TRBD2
size: NA
CDR3: CASSEAGTSGSGTGELFF
DNA: TGTGCCAGCAGTGAAGCGGGGACTAGCGGGAGTGGCACCGGGGAGCTGTTTTTT